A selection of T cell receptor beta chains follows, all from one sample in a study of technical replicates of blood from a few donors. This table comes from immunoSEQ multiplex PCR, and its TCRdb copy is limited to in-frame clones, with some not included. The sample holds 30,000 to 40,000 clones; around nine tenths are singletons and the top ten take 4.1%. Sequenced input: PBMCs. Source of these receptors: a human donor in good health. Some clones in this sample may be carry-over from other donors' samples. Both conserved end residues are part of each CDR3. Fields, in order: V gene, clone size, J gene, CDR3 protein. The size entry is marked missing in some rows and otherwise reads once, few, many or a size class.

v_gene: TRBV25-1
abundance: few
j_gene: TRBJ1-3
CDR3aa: CASSGEGVPSGNTIYF

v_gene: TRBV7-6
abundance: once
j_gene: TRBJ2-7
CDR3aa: CASSLASLAEQYF

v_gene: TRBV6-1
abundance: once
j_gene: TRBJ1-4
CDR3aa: CASSRGAGSGEKLFF

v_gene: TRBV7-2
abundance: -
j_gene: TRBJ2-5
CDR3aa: CASSLGLAVQETQYF

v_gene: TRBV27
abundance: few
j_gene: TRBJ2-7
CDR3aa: CASSLEPLGEQYF

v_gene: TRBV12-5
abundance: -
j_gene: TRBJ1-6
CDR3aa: CASGLVAGAYNSPLHF

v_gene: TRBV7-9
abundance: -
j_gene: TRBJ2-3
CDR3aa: CASSPRTSGGDTQYF

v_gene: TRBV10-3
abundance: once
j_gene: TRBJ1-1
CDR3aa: CAISDPGTGGREAFF

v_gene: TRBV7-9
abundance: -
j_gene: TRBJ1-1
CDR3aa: CASSKGAPTEAFF

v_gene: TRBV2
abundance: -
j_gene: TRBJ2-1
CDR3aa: CASSDGSGNYNEQFF

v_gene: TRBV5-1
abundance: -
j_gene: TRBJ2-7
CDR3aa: CASSLAPGGPWTSGRNEQYF

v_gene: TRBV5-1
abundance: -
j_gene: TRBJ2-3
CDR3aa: CASQRAAQIDTQYF

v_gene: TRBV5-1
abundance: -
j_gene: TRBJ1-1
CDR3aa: CASSLAQGAYTEAFF

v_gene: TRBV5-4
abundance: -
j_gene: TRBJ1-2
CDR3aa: CASSPQGSLGYGYTF

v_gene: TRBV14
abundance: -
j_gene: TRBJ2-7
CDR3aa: CASSQSWSRDSLSYEQYF

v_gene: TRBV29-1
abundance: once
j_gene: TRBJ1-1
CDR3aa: CSVNAQGIGTEAFF

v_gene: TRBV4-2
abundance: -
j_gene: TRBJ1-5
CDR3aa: CASSQAGNSNQPQHF

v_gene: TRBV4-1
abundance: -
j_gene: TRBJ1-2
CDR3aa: CASSQDRPLGYTF

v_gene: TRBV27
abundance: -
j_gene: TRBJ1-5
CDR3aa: CASSLAGSNQPQHF

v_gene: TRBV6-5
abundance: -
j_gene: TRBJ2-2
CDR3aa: CASSPSGSNTGELFF

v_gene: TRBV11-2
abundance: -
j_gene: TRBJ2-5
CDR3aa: CASSSGETQYF

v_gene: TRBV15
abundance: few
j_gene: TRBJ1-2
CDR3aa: CATSREGAGGPYGYTF